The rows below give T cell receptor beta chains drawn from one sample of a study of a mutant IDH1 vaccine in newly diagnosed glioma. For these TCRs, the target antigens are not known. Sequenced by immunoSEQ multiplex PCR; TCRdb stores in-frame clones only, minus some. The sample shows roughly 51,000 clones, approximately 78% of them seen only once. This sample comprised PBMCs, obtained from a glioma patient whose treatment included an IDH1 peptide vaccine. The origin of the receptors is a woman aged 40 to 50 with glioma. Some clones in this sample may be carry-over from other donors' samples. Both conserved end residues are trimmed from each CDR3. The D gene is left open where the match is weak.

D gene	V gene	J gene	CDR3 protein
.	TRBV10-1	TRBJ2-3	ASSEDSTDTQY
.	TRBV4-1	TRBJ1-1	ASSQAGSNTEAF
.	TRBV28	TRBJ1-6	ASSSRGYNSPLH
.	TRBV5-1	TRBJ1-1	ASSLTGPENTEAF
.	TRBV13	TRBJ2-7	ASSLDASYEQY
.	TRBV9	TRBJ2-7	ASSPGSGYEQY
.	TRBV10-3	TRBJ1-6	AIGGTDEGSPLH
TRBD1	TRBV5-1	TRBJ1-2	ASAGGDYGYT
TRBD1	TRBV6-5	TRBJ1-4	ASSLDREGEKLF
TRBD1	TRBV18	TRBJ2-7	ASKLTGDAYEQY
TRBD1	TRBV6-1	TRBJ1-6	ASRSGTGNSPLH
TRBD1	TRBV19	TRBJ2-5	ASSATGTGGTETQY
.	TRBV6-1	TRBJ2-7	ASSEAGDGPYEQY
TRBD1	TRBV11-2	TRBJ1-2	ASSLLRDSMEYT
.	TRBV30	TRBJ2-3	AWIRAGTDTQY
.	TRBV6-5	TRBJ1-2	ASSSLGDIYGYT
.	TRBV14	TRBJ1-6	ASSQGDSSYNSPLH
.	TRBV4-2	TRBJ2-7	ASSQVRGYEQY
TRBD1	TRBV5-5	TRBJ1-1	ASSWPSTGPTEAF
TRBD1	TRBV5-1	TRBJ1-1	ASSPDPGGSNTEAF
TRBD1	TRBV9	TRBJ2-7	ASSDPKGGQDYEQY
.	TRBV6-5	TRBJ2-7	ASSYSRSSYEQY